The source of this T cell receptor beta chain is a study of T cells in Graves' hyperthyroidism and ophthalmopathy. General observations from the study: A model of 13 V-J features distinguished ophthalmopathy from stable hyperthyroidism.

This clonotype was picked up many times. The antigen remains undetermined. Template material for amplifying TCR beta CDR3 regions consisted of RNA transcripts. First-round RT-PCR of the TCR CDR3 relied on the HTBI primer set. TCRdb reprocessed the multiplex PCR reads via MiXCR and lists one record per CDR3 protein. The data show fewer than 600,000 distinct CDR3 sequences, approximately 15% seen once. With 6 bases clipped from V and 6 bases from J, the junction kept 6 bases outside the gene matches. This CDR3 spans 14 amino acids. The germline CDR1 and CDR2 sequences are LNHDA and SQIVND (reference sequence).

Sequenced material: blood. V gene TRBV19 combines with J gene TRBJ1-1; 11 bases agree with TRBD1. This receptor was taken from a woman aged 18-29 years with Graves' hyperthyroidism. The CDR3 reads CASRQDRGRSEAFF. CDR3 in DNA: TGTGCCAGTAGGCAGGACAGGGGGCGGTCTGAAGCTTTCTTT.